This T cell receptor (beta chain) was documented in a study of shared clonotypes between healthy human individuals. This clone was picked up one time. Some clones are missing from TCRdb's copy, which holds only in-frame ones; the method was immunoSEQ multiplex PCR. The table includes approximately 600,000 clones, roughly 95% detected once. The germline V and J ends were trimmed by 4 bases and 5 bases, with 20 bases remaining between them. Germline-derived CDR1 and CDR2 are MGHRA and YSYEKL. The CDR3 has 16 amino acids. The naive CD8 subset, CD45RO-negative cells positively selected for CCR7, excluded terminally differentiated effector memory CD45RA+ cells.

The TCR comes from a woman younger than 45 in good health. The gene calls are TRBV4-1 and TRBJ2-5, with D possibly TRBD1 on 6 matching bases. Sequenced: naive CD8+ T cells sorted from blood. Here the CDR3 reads CASSPPAAQGFETQYF. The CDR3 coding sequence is TGCGCCAGCAGCCCCCCCGCTGCCCAGGGGTTCGAGACCCAGTACTTC.